One T cell receptor (beta chain) is described in this entry. As handled by the study authors: Amplification with reference gene primers provided the estimates of nucleated cell counts. Using immunoSEQ multiplex PCR, the repertoire was profiled, and TCRdb retains in-frame clones only, with some absent. Clone size and V and J calls were adopted from that table, with D and trimming inferred from the DNA. The sample holds 140,000 to 150,000 clones, around 84% seen once. The record originates from a study of blood T cell repertoires in COVID-19. Study information: Acute-phase and convalescent COVID-19 samples originated in the United States, Italy and Spain. From T cells, B-cell-depleted T cells, or PBMCs came the material, which was cDNA or gDNA.

V lost 1 base, J lost 0 bases, and 15 bases lay in between. CDR3 length: 18 residues. The germline gives CDR1 SEHNR, CDR2 FQNEAQ (reference sequence). V and J are TRBV7-9 and TRBJ1-4; TRBD1 might be the D (6 bases). The clonotype comes from a human donor in a cohort sampled during active COVID-19. The sample taken for sequencing was peripheral blood. The CDR3 coding sequence is TGTGCCAGCAGCTTAGGGGAGGGGGTATTTGCAACTAATGAAAAACTGTTTTTT. Amino acids: CASSLGEGVFATNEKLFF.